Listed here is a single T cell receptor (beta chain). What this receptor recognizes is not known. Per-base qualities were not stored, and no clone one base away is much larger. The record originates from a study (dated by TCRdb to the mid-2010s). For context, the study as a whole: Whether tumor-infiltrating Tregs in breast cancer are recruited from blood Tregs or converted in situ from other CD4+ T cell subsets was tested. General conclusions and limits of the study: The TCR gene usage of tumor memory CD4+ T cells clustered together with blood and lymph node memory CD4+ cells and with lymph node naive CD4+ cells. Validation in the larger cohort was restricted to a single TCR beta V-J rearrangement rather than whole repertoires. The greatest overlap of tumor-infiltrating Treg TCR alpha and beta sequences was with tumor naive CD4+ T cells, followed next by blood naive CD4+ T cells.

Naive CD4+ T cells were purified with the Miltenyi Naive CD4+ T Cell Isolation kit, with Tregs depleted using CD25 microbeads. Tregs, naive and memory CD4+ T cells from tumor, blood and ipsilateral draining lymph nodes of a handful of breast cancer patients underwent full-length TCR alpha and beta sequencing. Tumor tissue and lymph nodes obtained from ipsilateral axillary dissection were perfused with PBS, minced and then digested with collagenase I and hyaluronidase. FACS confirmed that the sorted cell populations were more than 90% pure. At the junction V is shortened by 5 bases and J by 5 bases; bases outside the gene matches: 7. From a lookup of the germline V gene, CDR1 and CDR2 are SGHTA and FQGNSA. Measured from the cysteine to the phenylalanine, the CDR3 is 14 residues long. The sequence is cut down to CDR3 DNA, 42 bases in frame from base 1. Full-length TCR variable regions were amplified by 5' RACE PCR with constant-region reverse primers, and semi-nested PCR with Nested Universal Primer A was subsequently performed. The ReliaPrep RNA Cell Miniprep System was used to extract total RNA, which was then reverse transcribed into 5'RACE-ready cDNA with the SMARTer RACE 5'/3' Kit. Multiplex adaptors were used to barcode the full-length TCR alpha and beta libraries, which were then sequenced on an Illumina MiSeq. The paper's processing steps were these. For each of nine subset-tissue groups, sequencing data from the five patients were pooled, and the groups were then compared using unsupervised clustering of TCR gene usage. The Morisita-Horn index was used to calculate repertoire similarity, with shared sequences weighted by how much each contributed to each repertoire. TCRdb trimmed the raw reads at Q25, called clones with MiXCR and kept productive beta chains. CDR3 protein duplicates are merged, each entry listing the most common genes and DNA. The V and J calls were not made by the authors but by TCRdb's processing. The sample includes about 62,000 distinct CDR3 sequences, with roughly 30% observed a single time. Together, the top ten hold around 2.5% of the sample.

This receptor was identified in a female donor with breast cancer. What was sequenced was tumor-infiltrating naive CD4+ T cells sorted from the breast tumor. What this sample's cell subset or site label stands for: naive CD4+ T cells, CD4+CD45RA+CD25-. The chain is made from TRBV7-2 and TRBJ1-2; the junction holds 8 bases that match TRBD1. At the DNA level, the sequence is TGTGCCAGCAGCGTACAGGGGGGCTCGTATGGCTACACCTTC. Translated, it gives CASSVQGGSYGYTF.